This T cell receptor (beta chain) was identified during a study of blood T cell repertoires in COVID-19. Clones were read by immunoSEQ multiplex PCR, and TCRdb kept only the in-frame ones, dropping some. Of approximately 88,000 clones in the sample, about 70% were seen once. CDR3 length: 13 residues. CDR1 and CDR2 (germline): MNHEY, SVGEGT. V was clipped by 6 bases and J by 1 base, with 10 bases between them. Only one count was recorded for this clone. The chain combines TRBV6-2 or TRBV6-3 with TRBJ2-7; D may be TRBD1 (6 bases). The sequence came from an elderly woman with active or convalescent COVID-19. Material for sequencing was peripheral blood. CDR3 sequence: CASSPDRSYEQYF. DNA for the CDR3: TGTGCCAGCAGCCCGGACAGATCCTACGAGCAGTACTTC.